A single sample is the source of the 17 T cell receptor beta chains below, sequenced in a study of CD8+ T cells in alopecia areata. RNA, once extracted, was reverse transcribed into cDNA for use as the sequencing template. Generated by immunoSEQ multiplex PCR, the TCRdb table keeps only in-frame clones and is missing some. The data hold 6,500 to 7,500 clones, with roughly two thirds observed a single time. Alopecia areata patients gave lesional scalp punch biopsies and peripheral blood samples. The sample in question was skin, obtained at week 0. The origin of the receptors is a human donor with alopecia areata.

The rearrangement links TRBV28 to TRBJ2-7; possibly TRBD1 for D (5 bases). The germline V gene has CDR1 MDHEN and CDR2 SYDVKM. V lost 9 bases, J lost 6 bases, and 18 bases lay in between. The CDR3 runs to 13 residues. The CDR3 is CASRQGAEREQYF. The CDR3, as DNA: TGTGCCAGTAGACAAGGGGCGGAACGCGAGCAGTACTTC.

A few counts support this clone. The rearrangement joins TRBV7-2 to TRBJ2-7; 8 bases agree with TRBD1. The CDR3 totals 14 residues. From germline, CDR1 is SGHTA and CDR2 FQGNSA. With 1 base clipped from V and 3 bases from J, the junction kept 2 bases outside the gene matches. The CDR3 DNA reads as TGTGCCAGCAGCTTAGACAGGGGGGTCTACGAGCAGTACTTC. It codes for CASSLDRGVYEQYF.

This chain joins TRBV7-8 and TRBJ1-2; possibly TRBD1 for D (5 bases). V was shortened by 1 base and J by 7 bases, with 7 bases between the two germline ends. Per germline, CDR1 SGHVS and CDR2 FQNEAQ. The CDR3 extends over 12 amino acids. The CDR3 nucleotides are TGTGCCAGCAGCTTAGGGGGGGTTGGCTACACCTTC. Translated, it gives CASSLGGVGYTF.

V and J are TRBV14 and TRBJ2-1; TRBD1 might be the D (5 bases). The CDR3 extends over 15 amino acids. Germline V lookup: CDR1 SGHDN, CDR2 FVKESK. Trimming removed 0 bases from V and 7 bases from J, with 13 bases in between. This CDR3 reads CASSQEAGIGNEQFF. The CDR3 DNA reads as TGTGCCAGCAGCCAAGAAGCAGGGATAGGAAATGAGCAGTTCTTC.

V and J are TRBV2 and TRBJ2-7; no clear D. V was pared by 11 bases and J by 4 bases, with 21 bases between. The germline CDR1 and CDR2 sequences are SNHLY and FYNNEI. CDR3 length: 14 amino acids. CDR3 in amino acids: CAAADLMDGYEQYF. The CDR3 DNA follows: TGTGCCGCCGCCGACTTAATGGACGGTTACGAGCAGTACTTC.

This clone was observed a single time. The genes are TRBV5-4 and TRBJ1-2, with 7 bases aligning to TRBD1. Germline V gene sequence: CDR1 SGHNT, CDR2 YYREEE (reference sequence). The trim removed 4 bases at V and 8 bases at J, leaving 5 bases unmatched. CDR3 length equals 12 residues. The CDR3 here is CASSPGQAGYTF. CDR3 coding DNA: TGTGCCAGCAGCCCCGGACAGGCCGGCTACACCTTC. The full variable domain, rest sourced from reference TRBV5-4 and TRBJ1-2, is ETGVTQSPTHLIKTRGQQVTLRCSSQSGHNTVSWYQQALGQGPQFIFQYYREEENGRGNFPPRFSGLQFPNYSSELNVNALELDDSALYLCASSPGQAGYTFGSGTRLTVV.

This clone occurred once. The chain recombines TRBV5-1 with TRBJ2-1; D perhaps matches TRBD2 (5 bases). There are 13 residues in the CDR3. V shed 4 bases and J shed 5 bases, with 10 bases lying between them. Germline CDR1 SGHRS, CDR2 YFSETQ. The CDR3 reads CASSTGIHNEQFF. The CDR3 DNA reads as TGCGCCAGCAGCACCGGGATCCACAATGAGCAGTTCTTC.

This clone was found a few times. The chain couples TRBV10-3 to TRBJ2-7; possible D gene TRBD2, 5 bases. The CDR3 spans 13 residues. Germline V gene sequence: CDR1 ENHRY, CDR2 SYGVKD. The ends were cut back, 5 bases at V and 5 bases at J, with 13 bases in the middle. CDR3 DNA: TGTGCCATCAGTTCGGACTGGGCCCACGAGCAGTACTTC. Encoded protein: CAISSDWAHEQYF.

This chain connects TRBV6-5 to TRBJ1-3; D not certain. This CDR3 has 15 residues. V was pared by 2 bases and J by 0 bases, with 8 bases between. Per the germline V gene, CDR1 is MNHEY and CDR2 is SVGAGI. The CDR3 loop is CASSYGESSGNTIYF. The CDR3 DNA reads TGTGCCAGCAGTTACGGGGAGAGCTCTGGAAACACCATATATTTT.

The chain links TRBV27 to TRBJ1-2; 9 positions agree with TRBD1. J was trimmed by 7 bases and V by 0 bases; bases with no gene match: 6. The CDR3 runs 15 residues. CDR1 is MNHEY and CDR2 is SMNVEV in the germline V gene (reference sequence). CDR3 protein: CASSLSNRGLGGYTF. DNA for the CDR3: TGTGCCAGCAGTTTATCGAACAGGGGGCTAGGTGGCTACACCTTC.

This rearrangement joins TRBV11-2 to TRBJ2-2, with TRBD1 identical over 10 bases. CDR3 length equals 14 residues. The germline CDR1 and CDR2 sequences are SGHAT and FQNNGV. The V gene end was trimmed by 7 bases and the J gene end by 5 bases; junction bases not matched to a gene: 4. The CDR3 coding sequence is TGTGCCAGCACTAGGGACAGGGGAACCGGGGAGCTGTTTTTT. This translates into CASTRDRGTGELFF.

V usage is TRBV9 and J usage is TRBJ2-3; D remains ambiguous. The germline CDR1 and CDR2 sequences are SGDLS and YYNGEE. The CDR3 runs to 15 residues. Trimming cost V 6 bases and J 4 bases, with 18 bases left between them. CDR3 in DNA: TGTGCCAGCACCAACTCCCCCGGCTCGGCAGATACGCAGTATTTT. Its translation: CASTNSPGSADTQYF. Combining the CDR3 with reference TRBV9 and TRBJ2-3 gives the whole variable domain DSGVTQTPKHLITATGQRVTLRCSPRSGDLSVYWYQQSLDQGLQFLIQYYNGEERAKGNILERFSAQQFPDLHSELNLSSLELGDSALYFCASTNSPGSADTQYFGPGTRLTVL.

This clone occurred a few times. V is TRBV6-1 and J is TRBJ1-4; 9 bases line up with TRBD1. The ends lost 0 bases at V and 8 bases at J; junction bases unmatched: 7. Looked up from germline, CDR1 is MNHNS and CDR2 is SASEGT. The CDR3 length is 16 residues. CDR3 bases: TGTGCCAGCAGTGAAGCGGAGGGACAGGGAGGCGAAAAACTGTTTTTT. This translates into CASSEAEGQGGEKLFF.

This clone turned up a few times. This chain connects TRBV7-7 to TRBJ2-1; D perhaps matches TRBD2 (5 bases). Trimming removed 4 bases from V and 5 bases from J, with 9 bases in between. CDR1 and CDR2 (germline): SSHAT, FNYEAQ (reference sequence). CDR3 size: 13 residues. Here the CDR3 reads CASSSGLHNEQFF. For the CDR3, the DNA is TGTGCCAGCAGCTCCGGACTCCACAATGAGCAGTTCTTC.

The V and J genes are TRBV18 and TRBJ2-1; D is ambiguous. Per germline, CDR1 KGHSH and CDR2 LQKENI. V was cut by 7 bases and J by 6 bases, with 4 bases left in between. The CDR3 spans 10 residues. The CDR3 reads CASWGNEQFF. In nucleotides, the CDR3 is TGTGCCAGCTGGGGCAATGAGCAGTTCTTC.

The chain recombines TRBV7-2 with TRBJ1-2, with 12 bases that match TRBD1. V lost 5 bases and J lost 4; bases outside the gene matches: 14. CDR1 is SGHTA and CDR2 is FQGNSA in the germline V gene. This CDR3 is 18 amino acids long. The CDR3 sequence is CASSQMSGTGGAVYGYTF. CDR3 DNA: TGTGCCAGCAGCCAAATGTCCGGGACAGGGGGCGCGGTCTATGGCTACACCTTC. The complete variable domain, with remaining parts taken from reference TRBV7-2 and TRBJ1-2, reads GAGVSQSPSNKVTEKGKDVELRCDPISGHTALYWYRQSLGQGLEFLIYFQGNSAPDKSGLPSDRFSAERTGGSVSTLTIQRTQQEDSAVYLCASSQMSGTGGAVYGYTFGSGTRLTVV.

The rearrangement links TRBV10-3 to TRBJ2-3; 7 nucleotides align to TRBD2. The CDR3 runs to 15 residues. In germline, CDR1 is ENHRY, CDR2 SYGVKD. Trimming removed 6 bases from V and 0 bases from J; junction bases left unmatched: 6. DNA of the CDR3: TGTGCCATCAGAAGGGACTACCTCAGCACAGATACGCAGTATTTT. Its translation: CAIRRDYLSTDTQYF.